A selection of T cell receptor beta chains follows, all from one sample in a study of blood T cell repertoires in COVID-19. Some clones are missing from TCRdb's copy, which holds only in-frame ones; the method was immunoSEQ multiplex PCR. The data show 200,000 to 300,000 clones, more than 75% seen once. Material: PBMCs or T cells enriched from blood (not recorded which). The receptors shown here come from a woman between 50 and 59 years old who had recovered from COVID-19. CDR3s include the opening cysteine and the closing phenylalanine or tryptophan. A D gene is named only where the DNA matches it firmly. The listing skips clone size in some rows; elsewhere it reads once, few, many or a size class.

D	V	J	size	DNA	CDR3
TRBD2	TRBV7-2	TRBJ2-2	-	TGTGCCAGCAGCTCGGGACTAGAGACCGGGGAGCTGTTTTTT	CASSSGLETGELFF
TRBD1	TRBV7-9	TRBJ1-1	once	TGTGCCAGCAGCGACCAGGGGGAGGTCACTGAAGCTTTCTTT	CASSDQGEVTEAFF
TRBD2	TRBV3-1/TRBV3-2	TRBJ2-3	-	TGTGCCAGCAGCCAAGAGATAGCGGGGGGGCCGGCAGATACGCAGTATTTT	CASSQEIAGGPADTQYF
TRBD1	TRBV5-1	TRBJ1-1	-	TGCGCCAGCAGCCCATGGACAGGGGCGGACACTGAAGCTTTCTTT	CASSPWTGADTEAFF
TRBD1	TRBV4-3	TRBJ2-7	-	TGCGCCAGCAGCCAAGATTCCCGACAGGGGACCTACGAGCAGTACTTC	CASSQDSRQGTYEQYF
-	TRBV12-5	TRBJ1-1	-	TGTGCTAGTGGCCCGGGAAAGAACACTGAAGCTTTCTTT	CASGPGKNTEAFF
-	TRBV5-4	TRBJ2-2	few	TGTGCCAGCACCGACAAGGCTAAGAACACCGGGGAGCTGTTTTTT	CASTDKAKNTGELFF
-	TRBV15	TRBJ2-6	-	TGTGCCACCAGCAGAGTGCCTACGTCTGGGGCCAACGTCCTGACTTTC	CATSRVPTSGANVLTF
-	TRBV5-4	TRBJ1-6	-	TGTGCCAGCAGCTTGGGCCAGGCCAATAATTCACCCCTCCACTTT	CASSLGQANNSPLHF
-	TRBV7-2	TRBJ1-4	-	TGTGCCAGCAGCTCCCGATCGGGACACTTAGCATCCGGACTGTTTTTT	CASSSRSGHLASGLFF
-	TRBV28	TRBJ2-7	-	TGTGCCAGCAGTGGTGGGGTAGCGGATTCCTACGAGCAGTACTTC	CASSGGVADSYEQYF
-	TRBV2	TRBJ2-2	-	TGTGCCAGCAGCTCCTGGCCCGCGGAGCTGTTTTTT	CASSSWPAELFF
TRBD2	TRBV28	TRBJ2-7	-	TGTGCCAGGTTCTGCGGGGGACGGCGGTTCGAGCAGTACTTC	CARFCGGRRFEQYF
TRBD1	TRBV6-2/TRBV6-3	TRBJ1-1	-	TGTGCCAGCAGTATCCGGTGGACAGGGGTAATGAACACTGAAGCTTTCTTT	CASSIRWTGVMNTEAFF
-	TRBV27	TRBJ1-1	-	TGTGCCAGCAGTGGAGACACTGAAGCTTTCTTT	CASSGDTEAFF
-	TRBV6-2/TRBV6-3	TRBJ1-1	-	TGTGCCAGCAGTTACGTGAGTCAGAACACTGAAGCTTTCTTT	CASSYVSQNTEAFF
TRBD2	TRBV5-1	TRBJ2-2	-	TGCGCCAGCAGCGGGACTAGCCCTCCCACCGGGGAGCTGTTTTTT	CASSGTSPPTGELFF
TRBD2	TRBV2	TRBJ2-3	-	TGTGCCAGCAGTCCGGGACTAGCGATTCCAGATACGCAGTATTTT	CASSPGLAIPDTQYF
TRBD2	TRBV6-2/TRBV6-3	TRBJ2-7	-	TGTGCCAGCAGTTCGACTAGCGGCGGCTCCTACGAGCAGTACTTC	CASSSTSGGSYEQYF
-	TRBV5-6	TRBJ1-1	few	TGTGCCAGCAGCTTGGCCAGGGGCTTGGAACCTGAAGCTTTCTTT	CASSLARGLEPEAFF
TRBD2	TRBV2	TRBJ2-1	few	TGTGCCAGCAGTACCAAAATAGGACTAGCGGGGGGGATCGACAATGAGCAGTTCTTC	CASSTKIGLAGGIDNEQFF
-	TRBV12-3/TRBV12-4	TRBJ1-4	few	TGTGCCAGCAGAAGTGAGGAAGAAAAACTGTTTTTT	CASRSEEEKLFF